This TCR beta chain was retrieved from a study of beta chain features in type 1 diabetes. Across the study: Age, gender, cell numbers and subset yield matched between patients and controls.

Notes on the study in general: HLA effects on TCRB rearrangement stayed unresolved here. The similarity of naive, central memory and Treg TCRB repertoires appeared greater among patients than among healthy donors. A moderate, significant TCRB CDR3 shortening appeared in type 1 diabetes across four CD4+ subsets.

The V and J ends lost 3 bases and 6 bases respectively, with 14 bases between them. The CDR3 contains 15 residues. Germline values: CDR1 SNHLY, CDR2 FYNNEI. Points on this clone: Its antigen is currently unknown.

Expressed TCRB transcripts were sequenced after all isolated RNA was converted to cDNA. The table came from immunoSEQ multiplex PCR; TCRdb's copy has only in-frame clones and leaves some out. The sample lists almost 350,000 clones, approximately 9.7% occurring once. The receptor was isolated from a man aged 25-40 years with type 1 diabetes. The rearrangement joins TRBV2 to TRBJ1-4, with D perhaps matching TRBD1 (6 bases). Sequenced input: central memory CD4+ T cells from blood. This chain's CDR3 is CASSDPSGADEKLFF. The CDR3 DNA follows: TGTGCCAGCAGTGATCCGTCGGGGGCTGATGAAAAACTGTTTTTT.